This is a list of T cell receptor beta chains from one sample in a study of cytomegalovirus exposure and HLA in healthy donors. Sequencing used immunoSEQ multiplex PCR; TCRdb keeps in-frame clones, though not all of them. The repertoire holds 95,000 to 150,000 clones, with about 10% as singletons. The specimen was PBMCs. The origin of the receptors is a woman younger than 30 in good health and CMV-seropositive. Each CDR3 is given with its conserved first and last residue. Each record gives: V gene, D gene, clone size, J gene, CDR3 DNA, CDR3 protein. The D gene is left open where the match is weak. The size field is filled for only some rows; it gives once, few, many or a size class.

V gene: TRBV7-6
D gene: .
clone size: few
J gene: TRBJ2-6
CDR3 DNA: TGTGCCAGCAGCTTAACTTCTGGGGCCAACGTCCTGACTTTC
CDR3 protein: CASSLTSGANVLTF

V gene: TRBV5-6
D gene: .
clone size: few
J gene: TRBJ2-1
CDR3 DNA: TGTGCCAGCAGCCAGGACAGCAATGAGCAGTTCTTC
CDR3 protein: CASSQDSNEQFF

V gene: TRBV6-1
D gene: .
clone size: .
J gene: TRBJ2-7
CDR3 DNA: TGTGCCAGCAGTGGGACAAACATTTACGAGCAGTACTTC
CDR3 protein: CASSGTNIYEQYF

V gene: TRBV19
D gene: .
clone size: few
J gene: TRBJ1-5
CDR3 DNA: TGTGCCAGTCGAGGACTCTACACAAGCAATCAGCCCCAGCATTTT
CDR3 protein: CASRGLYTSNQPQHF

V gene: TRBV5-1
D gene: .
clone size: few
J gene: TRBJ2-1
CDR3 DNA: TGCGCCAGCAGCTTAAGCGCGAGCTCCTACAATGAGCAGTTCTTC
CDR3 protein: CASSLSASSYNEQFF

V gene: TRBV28
D gene: TRBD1
clone size: .
J gene: TRBJ1-2
CDR3 DNA: TGTGCCAGCAGTTTATCCCAACAGGGGGCGCTCAACTATGGCTACACCTTC
CDR3 protein: CASSLSQQGALNYGYTF

V gene: TRBV7-6
D gene: .
clone size: few
J gene: TRBJ1-5
CDR3 DNA: TGTGCCAGCAGCTTAAACGCGGGGGGCTCTCAGCCCCAGCATTTT
CDR3 protein: CASSLNAGGSQPQHF

V gene: TRBV18
D gene: .
clone size: .
J gene: TRBJ2-1
CDR3 DNA: TGTGCCAGCTCACCGCCCGGTTTAGATGAGCAGTTCTTC
CDR3 protein: CASSPPGLDEQFF

V gene: TRBV5-1
D gene: .
clone size: .
J gene: TRBJ2-7
CDR3 DNA: TGCGCCAGCAGCTTGACAGTGAGCTACGAGCAGTACTTC
CDR3 protein: CASSLTVSYEQYF

V gene: TRBV28
D gene: .
clone size: .
J gene: TRBJ2-7
CDR3 DNA: TGTGCCAGCAGTACCTGGGTAGCGGAGGCCTACGAGCAGTACTTC
CDR3 protein: CASSTWVAEAYEQYF

V gene: TRBV19
D gene: TRBD1
clone size: few
J gene: TRBJ2-1
CDR3 DNA: TGTGCCAGTCGGGTGGGACAGGGGACTGAGCAGTTCTTC
CDR3 protein: CASRVGQGTEQFF

V gene: TRBV29-1
D gene: TRBD2
clone size: .
J gene: TRBJ2-3
CDR3 DNA: TGCAGCGTTGAATTTTGGGTTAGCGGGAGGGCCGGTGATACGCAGTATTTT
CDR3 protein: CSVEFWVSGRAGDTQYF

V gene: TRBV2
D gene: TRBD1
clone size: .
J gene: TRBJ2-2
CDR3 DNA: TGTGCCAGCAGCGGGGGACAGGGGCCTTACACCGGGGAGCTGTTTTTT
CDR3 protein: CASSGGQGPYTGELFF

V gene: TRBV19
D gene: TRBD2
clone size: .
J gene: TRBJ2-3
CDR3 DNA: TGTGCCAGTAGTATGGGCGGGAGCTCGCGGGATACGCAGTATTTT
CDR3 protein: CASSMGGSSRDTQYF

V gene: TRBV5-1
D gene: TRBD1
clone size: .
J gene: TRBJ1-4
CDR3 DNA: TGCGCCAGCAGCAAACCGACAGGACAGGGAATAAGTGAAAAACTGTTTTTT
CDR3 protein: CASSKPTGQGISEKLFF

V gene: TRBV4-1
D gene: TRBD1
clone size: .
J gene: TRBJ2-7
CDR3 DNA: TGCGCCAGCAGCCCCGAGACAGGGACCTACGAGCAGTACTTC
CDR3 protein: CASSPETGTYEQYF

V gene: TRBV4-1
D gene: .
clone size: .
J gene: TRBJ1-3
CDR3 DNA: TGCGCCAGCAGCCAAGGGAGGGCCGGAATTAACTCTGGAAACACCATATATTTT
CDR3 protein: CASSQGRAGINSGNTIYF

V gene: TRBV27
D gene: .
clone size: .
J gene: TRBJ1-1
CDR3 DNA: TGTGCCAGCAGTTTCGCAGGGGCAGGACAGAACACTGAAGCTTTCTTT
CDR3 protein: CASSFAGAGQNTEAFF

V gene: TRBV6-6
D gene: .
clone size: few
J gene: TRBJ1-5
CDR3 DNA: TGTGCCAGCAGGAGACAGTGGAATCAGCCCCAGCATTTT
CDR3 protein: CASRRQWNQPQHF

V gene: TRBV19
D gene: .
clone size: .
J gene: TRBJ2-7
CDR3 DNA: TGTGCCAGTAGTATAGATGGGCAGGCCCGAACCTACGAGCAGTACTTC
CDR3 protein: CASSIDGQARTYEQYF

V gene: TRBV7-6
D gene: TRBD2
clone size: few
J gene: TRBJ2-1
CDR3 DNA: TGTGCCAGCAGCTCTAATAGCGGGAGTCTCAGTGAGCAGTTCTTC
CDR3 protein: CASSSNSGSLSEQFF

V gene: TRBV6-6
D gene: TRBD1
clone size: .
J gene: TRBJ1-1
CDR3 DNA: TGTGCCAGCAGCACCGACAGGGGGGCCAACACTGAAGCTTTCTTT
CDR3 protein: CASSTDRGANTEAFF

V gene: TRBV5-6
D gene: TRBD1
clone size: .
J gene: TRBJ1-2
CDR3 DNA: TGTGCCAGCAGCCGCTGGGACAGGCCCACTAACTATGGCTACACCTTC
CDR3 protein: CASSRWDRPTNYGYTF

V gene: TRBV30
D gene: .
clone size: .
J gene: TRBJ1-3
CDR3 DNA: TGTGCCTGGAGTTACACCTCTGGAAACACCATATATTTT
CDR3 protein: CAWSYTSGNTIYF

V gene: TRBV2
D gene: .
clone size: .
J gene: TRBJ2-5
CDR3 DNA: TGTGCCAGCACCGGACAGGGAGGGGATCAAGAGACCCAGTACTTC
CDR3 protein: CASTGQGGDQETQYF

V gene: TRBV2
D gene: TRBD1
clone size: .
J gene: TRBJ2-2
CDR3 DNA: TGTGCCAGCAGTGCCGGGACAGGCTTCACCGGGGAGCTGTTTTTT
CDR3 protein: CASSAGTGFTGELFF

V gene: TRBV5-1
D gene: TRBD2
clone size: .
J gene: TRBJ2-3
CDR3 DNA: TGCGCCAGCAGCTTGGGTCGGGGGGGCTCAGATACGCAGTATTTT
CDR3 protein: CASSLGRGGSDTQYF

V gene: TRBV27
D gene: .
clone size: .
J gene: TRBJ2-4
CDR3 DNA: TGTGCCAGCCGCTCGGGGTTAGCCAAAAACATTCAGTACTTC
CDR3 protein: CASRSGLAKNIQYF

V gene: TRBV5-1
D gene: .
clone size: few
J gene: TRBJ2-5
CDR3 DNA: TGCGCCAGCACCCGGGAGAATCAAGAGACCCAGTACTTC
CDR3 protein: CASTRENQETQYF

V gene: TRBV4-1
D gene: TRBD1
clone size: few
J gene: TRBJ1-5
CDR3 DNA: TGCGCCAGCAGCCAGGGACAGGGGGATAGCAATCAGCCCCAGCATTTT
CDR3 protein: CASSQGQGDSNQPQHF

V gene: TRBV7-8
D gene: .
clone size: once
J gene: TRBJ1-2
CDR3 DNA: TGTGCCAGCAGCTTAGAGTTCCTTAACTGGGGGGTTGGTTGGGGCTACACCTTC
CDR3 protein: CASSLEFLNWGVGWGYTF

V gene: TRBV6-1
D gene: TRBD1
clone size: .
J gene: TRBJ1-2
CDR3 DNA: TGTGCCAGCAAAGGGACAGGGGGCCTCGGCTACACCTTC
CDR3 protein: CASKGTGGLGYTF

V gene: TRBV10-2
D gene: .
clone size: few
J gene: TRBJ2-7
CDR3 DNA: TGCGCCAGCAGTGAAGGGGGTGTCGAGCAGTACTTC
CDR3 protein: CASSEGGVEQYF

V gene: TRBV28
D gene: TRBD1
clone size: few
J gene: TRBJ2-4
CDR3 DNA: TGTGCCAGCAGTTCGACAGGGGTAGGGCAGAACATTCAGTACTTC
CDR3 protein: CASSSTGVGQNIQYF

V gene: TRBV11-3
D gene: .
clone size: few
J gene: TRBJ1-3
CDR3 DNA: TGTGCCAGCAGCCCCAAGAGGACAGTAGGAAACACCATATATTTT
CDR3 protein: CASSPKRTVGNTIYF

V gene: TRBV7-2
D gene: TRBD1
clone size: .
J gene: TRBJ2-5
CDR3 DNA: TGTGCCAGCAGCTTCCAGACAGGGGGCGGTGAGACCCAGTACTTC
CDR3 protein: CASSFQTGGGETQYF

V gene: TRBV27
D gene: TRBD1
clone size: .
J gene: TRBJ1-5
CDR3 DNA: TGTGCCAGCAGTCCATCTGACGGACAGGGCAATCAGCCCCAGCATTTT
CDR3 protein: CASSPSDGQGNQPQHF

V gene: TRBV19
D gene: TRBD1
clone size: few
J gene: TRBJ1-1
CDR3 DNA: TGTGCCAGTAGTGTAGACAGGGGCTCCGAAGCTTTCTTT
CDR3 protein: CASSVDRGSEAFF

V gene: TRBV10-3
D gene: TRBD1
clone size: .
J gene: TRBJ2-5
CDR3 DNA: TGTGCCATCAGGCAGGGGGCGGGTGAGCAGTACTTC
CDR3 protein: CAIRQGAGEQYF

V gene: TRBV4-1
D gene: .
clone size: few
J gene: TRBJ1-3
CDR3 DNA: TGCGCCAGCAGCCAAGGGCAGCGGCTGAGCTCTGGAAACACCATATATTTT
CDR3 protein: CASSQGQRLSSGNTIYF

V gene: TRBV27
D gene: TRBD1
clone size: .
J gene: TRBJ2-7
CDR3 DNA: TGTGCCAGCAGTTTGGGACAGGGTTTGTTCTACGAGCAGTACTTC
CDR3 protein: CASSLGQGLFYEQYF

V gene: TRBV5-1
D gene: TRBD1
clone size: .
J gene: TRBJ2-7
CDR3 DNA: TGCGCCAGCAGCTTCGGGGGACAGGGCTTTACCTACGAGCAGTACTTC
CDR3 protein: CASSFGGQGFTYEQYF

V gene: TRBV7-2
D gene: .
clone size: few
J gene: TRBJ1-2
CDR3 DNA: TGTGCCAGCAGCTTGGGGGGAAGTTCGTTCTATGGCTACACCTTC
CDR3 protein: CASSLGGSSFYGYTF

V gene: TRBV5-5
D gene: .
clone size: few
J gene: TRBJ1-2
CDR3 DNA: TGTGCCAGCAGCGTGGACGGTTATGGCTACACCTTC
CDR3 protein: CASSVDGYGYTF

V gene: TRBV10-3
D gene: .
clone size: few
J gene: TRBJ2-5
CDR3 DNA: TGTGCCATCAGTGTGGGGGCTCGGGAGACCCAGTACTTC
CDR3 protein: CAISVGARETQYF

V gene: TRBV5-1
D gene: .
clone size: .
J gene: TRBJ2-2
CDR3 DNA: TGCGCCAGCAGGGAGACAGCGCACTTAAACACCGGGGAGCTGTTTTTT
CDR3 protein: CASRETAHLNTGELFF

V gene: TRBV6-1
D gene: .
clone size: few
J gene: TRBJ1-2
CDR3 DNA: TGTGCCAGCAGTGCGCGACAGGTTAACTATGGCTACACCTTC
CDR3 protein: CASSARQVNYGYTF

V gene: TRBV7-6
D gene: .
clone size: .
J gene: TRBJ1-2
CDR3 DNA: TGTGCCAGCAGTCCCGGGGGGGCGCGAGGCTACACCTTC
CDR3 protein: CASSPGGARGYTF

V gene: TRBV5-4
D gene: .
clone size: .
J gene: TRBJ2-5
CDR3 DNA: TGTGCCAGCAGCCCGACGGCGGGACAGCCGGAGACCCAGTACTTC
CDR3 protein: CASSPTAGQPETQYF

V gene: TRBV9
D gene: .
clone size: few
J gene: TRBJ2-5
CDR3 DNA: TGTGCCAGCAGCGCGTGGACAGCCCAAGAGACCCAGTACTTC
CDR3 protein: CASSAWTAQETQYF

V gene: TRBV7-8
D gene: .
clone size: .
J gene: TRBJ1-1
CDR3 DNA: TGTGCCAGCAGCTTAATGGTGGGGGGGAACACTGAAGCTTTCTTT
CDR3 protein: CASSLMVGGNTEAFF

V gene: TRBV27
D gene: TRBD1
clone size: few
J gene: TRBJ1-1
CDR3 DNA: TGTGCCAGCAGTTTATCGGCGGGACAGGGCGCGCTGAACACTGAAGCTTTCTTT
CDR3 protein: CASSLSAGQGALNTEAFF

V gene: TRBV19
D gene: .
clone size: .
J gene: TRBJ2-6
CDR3 DNA: TGTGCCAGTAGTCAGGGGACCGCATACGGCCTGACTTTC
CDR3 protein: CASSQGTAYGLTF

V gene: TRBV9
D gene: TRBD1
clone size: .
J gene: TRBJ1-3
CDR3 DNA: TGTGCCAGCAGCGTCAGACCCGGACAGGGGTTTGGAAACACCATATATTTT
CDR3 protein: CASSVRPGQGFGNTIYF